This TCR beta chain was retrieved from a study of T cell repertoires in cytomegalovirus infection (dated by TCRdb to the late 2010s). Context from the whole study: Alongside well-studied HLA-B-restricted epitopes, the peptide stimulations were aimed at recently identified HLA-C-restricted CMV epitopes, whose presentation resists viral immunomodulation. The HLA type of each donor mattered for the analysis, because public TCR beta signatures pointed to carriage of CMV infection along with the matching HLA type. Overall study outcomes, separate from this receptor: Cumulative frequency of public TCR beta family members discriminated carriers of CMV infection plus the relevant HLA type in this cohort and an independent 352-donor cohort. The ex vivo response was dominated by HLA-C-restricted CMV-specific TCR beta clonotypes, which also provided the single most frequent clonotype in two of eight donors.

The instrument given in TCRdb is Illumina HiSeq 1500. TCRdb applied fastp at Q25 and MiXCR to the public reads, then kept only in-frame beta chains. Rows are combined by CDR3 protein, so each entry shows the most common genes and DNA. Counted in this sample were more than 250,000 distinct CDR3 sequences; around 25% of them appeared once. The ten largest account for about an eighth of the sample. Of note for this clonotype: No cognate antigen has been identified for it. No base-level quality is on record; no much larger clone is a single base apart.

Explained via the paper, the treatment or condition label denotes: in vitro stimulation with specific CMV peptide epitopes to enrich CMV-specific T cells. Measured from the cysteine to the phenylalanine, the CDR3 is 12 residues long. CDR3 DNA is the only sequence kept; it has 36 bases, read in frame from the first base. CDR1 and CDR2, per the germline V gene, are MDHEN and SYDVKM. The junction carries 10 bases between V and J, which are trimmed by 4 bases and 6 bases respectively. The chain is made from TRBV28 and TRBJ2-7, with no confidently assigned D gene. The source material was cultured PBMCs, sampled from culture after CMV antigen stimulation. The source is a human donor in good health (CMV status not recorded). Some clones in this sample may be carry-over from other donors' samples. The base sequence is TGTGCCAGCAGTTCCCGTAGCCCCGAGCAGTACTTC. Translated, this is CASSSRSPEQYF.